This entry concerns a single T cell receptor (beta chain). The record originates from a study of blood T cell repertoires in COVID-19. Study overall: Donors in the United States, Italy and Spain gave samples during acute or convalescent COVID-19. T cells, B-cell-depleted T cells, or PBMCs provided the cDNA or gDNA that served as material.

The CDR3 loop spans 15 amino acids. Trimming took 4 bases from V and 5 from J, leaving 17 bases between them. Looked up from germline, CDR1 is MDHEN and CDR2 is SYDVKM. In the original processing: Researchers report that nucleated cell counts were estimated from reference gene primer amplification. Sequenced by immunoSEQ multiplex PCR; TCRdb stores in-frame clones only, minus some. The DNA gave D and trimming, while V, J and clone size come from that table. The table has fewer than 700,000 clones, roughly nine tenths seen once. The V gene is TRBV28, the J gene TRBJ2-5; a possible D gene is TRBD1 (6 bases). This sequence was found in a woman aged 45 to 65 with COVID-19, enrolled during active disease. The specimen was peripheral blood. The CDR3 region is CASSSRTELRETQYF. Here the CDR3 DNA reads TGTGCCAGCAGTTCACGGACAGAGCTCCGGGAGACCCAGTACTTC. The entire variable domain, with the rest obtained from reference TRBV28 and TRBJ2-5, is as follows: DVKVTQSSRYLVKRTGEKVFLECVQDMDHENMFWYRQDPGLGLRLIYFSYDVKMKEKGDIPEGYSVSREKKERFSLILESASTNQTSMYLCASSSRTELRETQYFGPGTRLLVL.